This T cell receptor (beta chain) emerged from a study of tumor-infiltrating lymphocytes in primary liver carcinoma. In the study overall: Samples returned roughly 3.5 to 8 million productive TCRbeta reads, a yield that was similar across tissue types. Notes on the study in general: Researchers report that only about 8-25% of top clones turned up in all five tumor regions.

The CDR3 runs to 14 residues. Germline-derived CDR1 and CDR2 are MNHEY and SVGEGT. Concerning this clonotype: Antigen unknown. Germline is not matched at one junction end, which may reflect a read error.

For each extraction, RNA and DNA were obtained together from approximately 20-30 mg of unsorted bulk tissue. Making TCR beta cDNA involved around 500 ng total RNA and a constant-region primer. ARM-PCR, slightly modified, supplied the TCR beta libraries through three nested multiplex PCR rounds. With TRBV1-TRBV30 forward primers and a C-beta reverse primer, the first two PCR rounds were run for around 11 cycles each. MiXCR was run by TCRdb on the multiplex PCR reads, yielding one entry per CDR3 protein. The sample lists approximately 73,000 distinct CDR3 sequences; over 70% were seen once. The genes are TRBV6-2 or TRBV6-3 and TRBJ2-1; the D is unclear. This clonotype was obtained from an older woman with primary liver carcinoma and hepatitis B virus infection. The sample comprised liver tumor tissue from sampling region 4. Documented subset: tumor region T4, right-lateral pole. CDR3 loop: CASRPDWGFNGQFF. The CDR3 nucleotides read TGTGCCAGCAGACCCGACTGGGGTTTCAATGGGCAGTTCTTC.